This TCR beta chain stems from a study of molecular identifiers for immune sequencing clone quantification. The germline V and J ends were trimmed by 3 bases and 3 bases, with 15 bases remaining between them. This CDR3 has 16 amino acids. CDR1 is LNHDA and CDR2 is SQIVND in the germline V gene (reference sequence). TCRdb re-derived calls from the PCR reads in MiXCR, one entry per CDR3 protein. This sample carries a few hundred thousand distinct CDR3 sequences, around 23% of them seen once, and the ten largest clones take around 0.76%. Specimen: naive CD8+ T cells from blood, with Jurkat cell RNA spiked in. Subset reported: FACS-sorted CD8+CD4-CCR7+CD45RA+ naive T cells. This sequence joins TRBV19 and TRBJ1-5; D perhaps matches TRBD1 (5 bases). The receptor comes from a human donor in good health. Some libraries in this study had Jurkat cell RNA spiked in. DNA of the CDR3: TGTGCCAGTAGTATTCTGTTCGGGGGGGACAATCAGCCCCAGCATTTT. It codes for CASSILFGGDNQPQHF. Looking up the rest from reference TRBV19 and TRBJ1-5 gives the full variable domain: DGGITQSPKYLFRKEGQNVTLSCEQNLNHDAMYWYRQDPGQGLRLIYYSQIVNDFQKGDIAEGYSVSREKKESFPLTVTSAQKNPTAFYLCASSILFGGDNQPQHFGDGTRLSIL.